The 30 T cell receptor beta chains below come from one sample, sequenced in a study of T cells after yellow fever vaccination. A single record per CDR3 protein comes from TCRdb applying MiXCR to the 5' RACE reads. There are 250,000 to 400,000 distinct CDR3 sequences in the sample; around 4.5% occur only once, and 19% lies in the top ten. The input for sequencing was PBMCs, taken 15 days after the yellow fever booster vaccination. These receptors came from a man aged 18 to 30 who received the YFV17D yellow fever vaccine.

This clonotype was found many times. The V and J genes are TRBV11-2 and TRBJ2-3, with D possibly matching TRBD2 (6 bases). In germline, CDR1 is SGHAT, CDR2 FQNNGV. Trimming shortened V by 2 bases and J by 3 bases, and 9 bases separated the two germline ends. This CDR3 region has 14 residues. The CDR3 DNA sequence: TGTGCCAGCAGCTTACTGCTAGCGACAGATACGCAGTATTTT. Its protein product is CASSLLLATDTQYF.

The rearrangement joins TRBV6-2 or TRBV6-3 to TRBJ1-5; 7 bases align to TRBD1. The CDR3 is 16 amino acids. V lost 1 base and J lost 7; bases outside the gene matches: 10. The V gene's germline CDR1 is MNHEY and CDR2 SVGEGT. CDR3 in DNA: TGTGCCAGCAGTTACTTAGACAGCAGAGGGGGCCAGCCCCAGCATTTT. This translates into CASSYLDSRGGQPQHF.

V usage is TRBV7-2 and J usage is TRBJ1-2, with 11 bases identical to TRBD1. CDR3 length: 14 residues. V was clipped by 6 bases and J by 3 bases; unmatched bases: 3. Per the germline V gene, CDR1 is SGHTA and CDR2 is FQGNSA. CDR3 DNA: TGTGCCAGCAGACCGGGACAGGGGGACTATGGCTACACCTTC. It codes for CASRPGQGDYGYTF.

This clonotype came up a few times. V and J are TRBV7-6 and TRBJ2-3; D unresolved. V was trimmed by 5 bases and J by 5 bases, leaving 11 bases between them. This CDR3 is built from 13 residues. Germline V CDR1 and CDR2: SGHVS, FNYEAQ. The CDR3 here is CASSPRVGDTQYF. As DNA, the CDR3 is TGTGCCAGCAGCCCGAGAGTGGGAGATACGCAGTATTTT.

The table lists this clonotype with many counts. The chain joins TRBV12-3 or TRBV12-4 to TRBJ1-3; no definite D call. Trimming took 5 bases from V and 4 from J, leaving 9 bases between them. The CDR3 is made up of 13 amino acids. CDR3 sequence reads: CASSPMGGNTIYF. Here the CDR3 DNA reads TGTGCCAGCAGTCCCATGGGGGGAAACACCATATATTTT.

At least ten counts were recorded for this clonotype. The CDR3 is CASSFQGEDTIYF. The CDR3 DNA sequence: TGCGCCAGCAGCTTTCAGGGTGAAGACACCATATATTTT. The chain has TRBV5-1 and TRBJ1-3; weak D call: TRBD1 (5 bases). Deletions cut 2 bases from V and 8 bases from J, with 11 bases between. Germline V gives CDR1 SGHRS, CDR2 YFSETQ. The CDR3 covers 13 residues.

This clonotype has a handful of counts. The chain recombines TRBV20-1 with TRBJ2-3, with unresolved D. The germline V and J ends were trimmed by 2 bases and 3 bases, with 12 bases remaining between them. Germline V gene sequence: CDR1 DFQATT, CDR2 SNEGSKA (reference sequence). The CDR3 is made up of 14 amino acids. For the CDR3, the DNA is TGCAGTGCTAGAAAGGCAGGATTTACAGATACGCAGTATTTT. As protein: CSARKAGFTDTQYF.

This chain links TRBV7-2 with TRBJ1-2; D not certain. This CDR3 comprises 15 residues. V lost 3 bases and J lost 2, with 13 bases in between. Germline loops: CDR1 SGHTA, CDR2 FQGNSA. The CDR3 sequence: CASSLEIRANYGYTF. CDR3 in DNA: TGTGCCAGCAGCTTGGAAATAAGAGCAAACTATGGCTACACCTTC.

This clonotype has only a few counts. The J gene is TRBJ1-3, the V gene TRBV6-1; maybe TRBD1 (5 bases). From germline, CDR1 is MNHNS and CDR2 SASEGT. Trimming removed 6 bases at V and 0 bases at J, with 18 bases between. CDR3 length: 17 amino acids. The CDR3 protein is CASRGPLGTHSGNTIYF. Written as DNA, the CDR3 is TGTGCCAGCAGAGGACCTCTGGGGACGCACTCTGGAAACACCATATATTTT.

This clonotype came up many times. This chain's CDR3 is CASSLASGQPQHF. DNA of the CDR3: TGTGCCAGCAGCTTGGCCTCTGGGCAGCCCCAGCATTTT. The chain links TRBV5-6 to TRBJ1-5, with D unresolved. Germline values: CDR1 SGHDT, CDR2 YYEEEE. This CDR3 has 13 amino acids. Trimming took 0 bases from V and 7 from J, leaving 8 bases between them.

This clonotype was seen more than once but under ten times. The CDR3 region is CASSPLLGLEQFF. The CDR3 nucleotides are TGTGCCAGCAGTCCCCTATTGGGTCTTGAGCAGTTCTTC. The chain joins TRBV27 to TRBJ2-1; D unclear. The CDR3 runs to 13 residues. V lost 5 bases and J lost 9, with 14 bases in between. Looked up from germline, CDR1 is MNHEY and CDR2 is SMNVEV (reference sequence).

A few counts support this clonotype. The chain uses TRBV27 and TRBJ1-2, with a possible D match to TRBD1 (5 bases). This CDR3 is 13 amino acids long. Trimming took 4 bases from V and 8 from J, leaving 14 bases between them. The germline V gene encodes CDR1 MNHEY and CDR2 SMNVEV (reference sequence). In DNA, the CDR3 is TGTGCCAGCAGTTCTAATCCAGGGAAGGGCTACACCTTC. This translates into CASSSNPGKGYTF.

In its sample, this clonotype was seen many times. The chain has TRBV12-3 or TRBV12-4 and TRBJ1-1; TRBD1 aligns across 8 bases. The CDR3 covers 14 residues. Trimming took 5 bases from V and 0 from J; bases not matched to a gene: 2. DNA for the CDR3: TGTGCCAGCAGTGCAGGGGGCCTGAACACTGAAGCTTTCTTT. Amino acids: CASSAGGLNTEAFF.

At least ten counts were recorded for this clonotype. This chain uses TRBV5-1 with TRBJ1-1; D not resolved. CDR1 and CDR2 from the germline V gene are SGHRS and YFSETQ. V dropped 2 bases and J dropped 4 bases, with 9 bases sitting between them. The CDR3 is made up of 13 amino acids. The CDR3, as DNA: TGCGCCAGCAGCTTTACTTTGTCCACTGAAGCTTTCTTT. Protein sequence: CASSFTLSTEAFF.

The table lists this clonotype with many counts. This sequence joins TRBV4-3 and TRBJ2-2, with 7 nucleotides matching TRBD1. Germline V gene lookup returns CDR1 LGHNA and CDR2 YSLEER. V trimming: 4 bases; J trimming: 7 bases; junction bases outside the gene matches: 3. This CDR3 contains 13 residues. CDR3 DNA sequence: TGCGCCAGCAGCCTTTACAGGGGCGGGGAGCTGTTTTTT. Its translation is CASSLYRGGELFF.

The chain links TRBV7-2 to TRBJ1-3; possible D gene TRBD1, 5 bases. Germline CDR1 is SGHTA and CDR2 is FQGNSA. Between the trimmed V and J ends, which lost 3 bases and 0 bases, there was a span of 9 bases. The CDR3 totals 15 residues. CDR3 sequence: CASSFGGASGNTIYF. The CDR3 DNA reads as TGTGCCAGCAGCTTCGGGGGTGCCTCTGGAAACACCATATATTTT.

This clonotype was seen a few times. V gene TRBV7-9 combines with J gene TRBJ1-1; the match to TRBD1 covers 7 bases. Germline V CDR1 and CDR2: SEHNR, FQNEAQ (reference sequence). V gave up 6 bases and J gave up 5 bases; unmatched junction bases: 6. The CDR3 totals 13 residues. This CDR3 is CASSEGAETEAFF. CDR3 DNA: TGTGCCAGCAGTGAGGGGGCTGAGACTGAAGCTTTCTTT.

This clonotype was detected only a few times. The chain recombines TRBV18 with TRBJ2-3; D call uncertain. The V end was cut by 0 bases, the J end by 4 bases, with 5 bases between. This CDR3 spans 13 amino acids. Germline V gene sequence: CDR1 KGHSH, CDR2 LQKENI. The CDR3 reads CASSPPPPDTQYF. CDR3 in DNA: TGTGCCAGCTCACCACCTCCCCCAGATACGCAGTATTTT.

This clonotype came up many times. The gene calls are TRBV5-1 and TRBJ2-6; TRBD1 matches 8 bases. J was trimmed by 2 bases and V by 4 bases; bases with no gene match: 5. Per the germline V gene, CDR1 is SGHRS and CDR2 is YFSETQ. This CDR3 contains 16 residues. The CDR3, as DNA: TGCGCCAGCAGCCCCCTGACAGGGGCTGGGGCCAACGTCCTGACTTTC. The encoded protein is CASSPLTGAGANVLTF. Filled out from reference TRBV5-1 and TRBJ2-6, the complete variable domain reads KAGVTQTPRYLIKTRGQQVTLSCSPISGHRSVSWYQQTPGQGLQFLFEYFSETQRNKGNFPGRFSGRQFSNSRSEMNVSTLELGDSALYLCASSPLTGAGANVLTFGAGSRLTVL.

The rearrangement uses TRBV18 and TRBJ2-7; D call uncertain. The V end was cut by 3 bases, the J end by 6 bases, with 12 bases between. Germline CDR1 KGHSH, CDR2 LQKENI. The CDR3 contains 13 residues. DNA of the CDR3: TGTGCCAGCTCACCCACTCGTTTCGGCGAGCAGTACTTC. Translation gives CASSPTRFGEQYF.

This chain joins TRBV7-8 and TRBJ1-5; D uncertain. Germline V lookup: CDR1 SGHVS, CDR2 FQNEAQ. V lost 6 bases, J lost 5 bases, and 14 bases lay in between. The CDR3 spans 14 residues. CDR3 bases: TGTGCCAGCAGTTTCGATCCAAGGTATCAGCCCCAGCATTTT. Its translation: CASSFDPRYQPQHF.

There are a few counts of this clonotype. The chain links TRBV11-2 to TRBJ2-1, with 7 bases that match TRBD2. V lost 2 bases, J lost 3 bases, and 4 bases stayed unmatched. Germline lookup yields CDR1 SGHAT and CDR2 FQNNGV. This CDR3 contains 15 residues. The CDR3 nucleotides read TGTGCCAGCAGCTTACGGGGGGTCCACTACAATGAGCAGTTCTTC. It is translated as CASSLRGVHYNEQFF. The full variable domain, completed using reference TRBV11-2 and TRBJ2-1, is EAGVAQSPRYKIIEKRQSVAFWCNPISGHATLYWYQQILGQGPKLLIQFQNNGVVDDSQLPKDRFSAERLKGVDSTLKIQPAKLEDSAVYLCASSLRGVHYNEQFFGPGTRLTVL.

This clonotype was observed many times. The chain joins TRBV11-2 to TRBJ2-3; tentative D call: TRBD2 (6 bases). Germline V CDR1 and CDR2: SGHAT, FQNNGV. Trimming stripped 3 bases from V and 6 bases from J, with 19 bases between. This CDR3 has 16 amino acids. CDR3 DNA: TGTGCCAGCAGCTTTTGGCCGGGAGCGGCAGTTGATACGCAGTATTTT. The encoded protein is CASSFWPGAAVDTQYF.

This clonotype was detected many times. The CDR3, as DNA: TGTGCCAGCAGCTCACAGGGGGGAAGCAATGAGCAGTTCTTC. It encodes CASSSQGGSNEQFF. The rearrangement joins TRBV7-9 to TRBJ2-1; 8 bases align to TRBD1. Germline values: CDR1 SEHNR, CDR2 FQNEAQ (reference sequence). This CDR3 has 14 residues. After removal of 4 bases from V and 6 bases from J, the junction contained 5 bases not matched to a gene.

The V and J genes are TRBV6-4 and TRBJ2-3; D remains ambiguous. From germline, CDR1 is MRHNA and CDR2 SNTAGT. Trimming cost V 2 bases and J 3 bases, with 9 bases left between them. This CDR3 comprises 14 residues. The CDR3: CASSDPLQTDTQYF. CDR3 nucleotide sequence: TGTGCCAGCAGTGACCCACTGCAGACAGATACGCAGTATTTT.

This clonotype has at least ten counts. This chain links TRBV15 with TRBJ2-2; D is unresolved. Deletions cut 0 bases from V and 2 bases from J, with 7 bases between. The CDR3 sequence is 15 residues long. Germline assignment: CDR1 LNHNV and CDR2 YYDKDF (reference sequence). The DNA for the CDR3 is TGTGCCACCAGCAGAGATGCGGTAAACACCGGGGAGCTGTTTTTT. It is translated as CATSRDAVNTGELFF. The full variable domain, in which reference TRBV15 and TRBJ2-2 provide the parts outside the CDR3, is DAMVIQNPRYQVTQFGKPVTLSCSQTLNHNVMYWYQQKSSQAPKLLFHYYDKDFNNEADTPDNFQSRRPNTSFCFLDIRSPGLGDTAMYLCATSRDAVNTGELFFGEGSRLTVL.

CDR3 amino acids: CASSVSRGLNEKLFF. In DNA, the CDR3 is TGTGCCAGCAGTGTCAGCCGGGGCCTTAATGAAAAACTGTTTTTT. The gene calls are TRBV25-1 and TRBJ1-4; the D gene is possibly TRBD1 (5 bases). V lost 4 bases to trimming and J lost 4 bases, with 13 bases between them. The CDR3 runs to 15 residues. Looked up from germline, CDR1 is MGHDK and CDR2 is SYGVNS.

This chain links TRBV5-6 with TRBJ2-5, with D uncertain. V lost 0 bases and J 1 base, leaving 10 bases between the germline ends. The CDR3 is 15 residues long. The V gene's germline CDR1 is SGHDT and CDR2 YYEEEE. In nucleotides, the CDR3 is TGTGCCAGCAGCTTGGCGGCTAGGGTCCAAGAGACCCAGTACTTC. Translation gives CASSLAARVQETQYF. Full variable domain (missing parts from reference TRBV5-6 and TRBJ2-5): DAGVTQSPTHLIKTRGQQVTLRCSPKSGHDTVSWYQQALGQGPQFIFQYYEEEERQRGNFPDRFSGHQFPNYSSELNVNALLLGDSALYLCASSLAARVQETQYFGPGTRLLVL.

This clonotype qualifies as medium-sized. The CDR3 loop reads CASSDRDTGELFF. As DNA, the CDR3 is TGTGCCAGCAGTGACAGGGACACCGGGGAGCTGTTTTTT. The chain employs TRBV6-4 and TRBJ2-2; D is undetermined. Germline V gene lookup returns CDR1 MRHNA and CDR2 SNTAGT. Trimming pared 2 bases from V and 3 bases from J, leaving 4 bases between. The CDR3 consists of 13 residues.

This clonotype was seen many times. This chain uses TRBV7-9 with TRBJ2-5; no reliable D call. The CDR3 has 15 residues. V was cut by 5 bases and J by 7 bases, with 20 bases left in between. Germline CDR1 and CDR2: SEHNR and FQNEAQ (reference sequence). The DNA of the CDR3 is TGTGCCAGCAGCCCCCCCTGGCCCCCGGTGGGGACCCAGTACTTC. Translation: CASSPPWPPVGTQYF.